The 5 T cell receptor beta chains presented below share a single source sample, sequenced in a study of control samples from healthy donors and cancer patients. Sequencing was performed with immunoSEQ multiplex PCR; in TCRdb, only in-frame clones are kept and a portion is missing. This table has fewer than 95,000 clones, about 86% appearing once. Sequenced sample: blood. The receptors were gathered from a woman aged 45-65 years in good health.

V usage is TRBV4-2 and J usage is TRBJ1-4, with a possible D match to TRBD1 (6 bases). The CDR3 extends over 18 amino acids. Trimming pared 3 bases from V and 0 bases from J, leaving 17 bases between. Per germline, CDR1 LGHNA and CDR2 YNFKEQ. This chain's CDR3 is CASSHGGGWIATNEKLFF. In DNA form, the CDR3 reads TGTGCCAGCAGCCACGGAGGGGGATGGATTGCAACTAATGAAAAACTGTTTTTT.

This clone has more than one count but fewer than ten. The chain is built from TRBV5-4 and TRBJ1-4; TRBD1 might be the D (6 bases). The CDR3 runs 14 residues. V gave up 0 bases and J gave up 7 bases, with 10 bases separating them. The germline V gene encodes CDR1 SGHNT and CDR2 YYREEE (reference sequence). Here the CDR3 reads CASSLGRGGEKLFF. The CDR3 region has the DNA TGTGCCAGCAGCTTGGGCAGAGGGGGTGAAAAACTGTTTTTT.

The V and J genes are TRBV12-3 or TRBV12-4 and TRBJ2-1, with D tentatively TRBD1 (6 bases). With 3 bases removed from V and 12 bases from J, the gap between germline ends came to 15 bases. There are 13 residues in the CDR3. The CDR3: CASSFGRGSGQFF. CDR3 DNA: TGTGCCAGCAGTTTTGGCAGGGGCTCAGGGCAGTTCTTC.

This chain uses TRBV7-9 with TRBJ1-2; no clear D. V was cut by 3 bases and J by 4 bases, with 12 bases left in between. This CDR3 comprises 14 residues. CDR1 is SEHNR, CDR2 FQNEAQ, per germline (reference sequence). The CDR3 DNA reads as TGTGCCAGCAGCTTCCGGACGGAAACCTATGGCTACACCTTC. Its translation: CASSFRTETYGYTF.

The genes are TRBV12-3 or TRBV12-4 and TRBJ2-7; D is possibly TRBD1 (6 bases). Trimming removed 5 bases at V and 6 bases at J, with 14 bases between. The CDR3 is 13 amino acids. The CDR3 sequence is CASSQGPWAEQYF. The CDR3 DNA is TGTGCCAGCAGTCAGGGGCCGTGGGCCGAGCAGTACTTC.